This T cell receptor (beta chain) stems from a study of early T cells in non-severe SARS-CoV-2 infection. Each cDNA molecule carried a unique molecular identifier. Each CDR3 protein gets one entry after TCRdb re-called the 5' RACE reads with MiXCR. Among more than 65,000 distinct CDR3 sequences listed, about 4.6% were seen once. The origin of this receptor is an adult who was a healthcare worker with PCR-confirmed SARS-CoV-2 infection or an uninfected control (not recorded which). The donor label of this sample is uncertain. The sample in question was whole blood, obtained at baseline.

The CDR3 DNA reads as TGTGCCAGCAGTGAAGGGATCCCGGGACAAACCGAGGCTTTCTTT. Its protein product is CASSEGIPGQTEAFF. V and J are TRBV6-1 and TRBJ1-1; tentatively, D is TRBD1 (6 bases). V shed 1 base and J shed 11 bases, with 20 bases lying between them. This CDR3 is 15 amino acids long. Germline loops: CDR1 MNHNS, CDR2 SASEGT.